One sample yielded the 19 T cell receptor beta chains listed below, sequenced in a study of blood T cell repertoires in COVID-19. The assay was immunoSEQ multiplex PCR, and TCRdb's table has in-frame clones only and misses some. This sample has 150,000 to 200,000 clones, with roughly 87% found just once. The sequenced material came from PBMCs or T cells enriched from blood (not recorded which). Source of these receptors: a man in his fifties who had recovered from COVID-19.

The V and J genes are TRBV28 and TRBJ1-6; possible D gene TRBD1, 6 bases. Looked up from germline, CDR1 is MDHEN and CDR2 is SYDVKM. This CDR3 is 16 amino acids long. The ends were cut back, 5 bases at V and 0 bases at J, with 11 bases in the middle. The CDR3 is CASSVLGGSYNSPLHF. The CDR3 DNA sequence: TGTGCCAGCAGTGTGTTAGGGGGCTCCTATAATTCACCCCTCCACTTT.

The V and J genes are TRBV19 and TRBJ2-2; no clear D gene. Germline values: CDR1 LNHDA, CDR2 SQIVND (reference sequence). This CDR3 has 15 amino acids. Deletions cut 3 bases from V and 6 bases from J, with 14 bases between. The CDR3 region has the DNA TGTGCCAGTAGTATTTTCGGCAGGATCTCCGGGGAGCTGTTTTTT. This translates into CASSIFGRISGELFF.

J is TRBJ1-5 and V is TRBV18; 10 positions match TRBD1. Trimming at V came to 4 bases and at J to 4 bases, leaving 4 bases not matched to a gene. Germline CDR1 KGHSH, CDR2 LQKENI. The CDR3 length is 15 residues. DNA of the CDR3: TGTGCCAGCTCACTTCGGACAGGGGGAAATCAGCCCCAGCATTTT. Its translation: CASSLRTGGNQPQHF.

The J gene is TRBJ2-7, the V gene TRBV7-9, with D possibly being TRBD1 (5 bases). Germline V gene data show CDR1 as SEHNR and CDR2 as FQNEAQ (reference sequence). This CDR3 is 15 amino acids long. V lost 5 bases and J 0 bases, leaving 14 bases between the germline ends. The CDR3 spells CASSRGPIDSYEQYF. In DNA form, the CDR3 reads TGTGCCAGCAGCAGGGGCCCTATCGACTCCTACGAGCAGTACTTC.

The V call is TRBV9, the J call TRBJ2-1; D is uncertain. The CDR3 loop spans 14 amino acids. V lost 0 bases and J 5 bases, leaving 9 bases between the germline ends. CDR1 is SGDLS and CDR2 is YYNGEE in the germline V gene. CDR3 in amino acids: CASSVGRSNNEQFF. The CDR3 bases are TGTGCCAGCAGCGTAGGTAGATCCAACAATGAGCAGTTCTTC.

The rearrangement joins TRBV15 to TRBJ2-5; perhaps TRBD1 as D (5 bases). The CDR3 length is 16 residues. Trimming left V 0 bases short and J 3 bases short, with 14 bases between. CDR1 and CDR2 from the germline V gene are LNHNV and YYDKDF (reference sequence). CDR3 in DNA: TGTGCCACCAGCAGAGATCAAAGGGGAAGAGAAGAGACCCAGTACTTC. Its translation is CATSRDQRGREETQYF.

The rearrangement joins TRBV6-5 to TRBJ1-2, with D perhaps matching TRBD1 (6 bases). The CDR3 consists of 14 residues. The V end lost 5 bases, the J end lost 3 bases, and 13 bases lay between the germline ends. Germline CDR1 MNHEY, CDR2 SVGAGI. The CDR3 loop is CASSPYPGDYGYTF. CDR3 sequence (DNA): TGTGCCAGCAGTCCTTATCCAGGGGACTATGGCTACACCTTC.

The chain has TRBV7-2 and TRBJ2-7, with unresolved D. Per the germline V gene, CDR1 is SGHTA and CDR2 is FQGNSA. The germline V and J ends were trimmed by 1 base and 2 bases, with 3 bases remaining between them. This CDR3 region has 12 residues. CDR3 amino acids: CASSLVTYEQYF. The CDR3 DNA sequence: TGTGCCAGCAGCTTAGTTACCTACGAGCAGTACTTC.

CDR3 protein: CAWSPATVYEQYF. CDR3 sequence (DNA): TGTGCCTGGAGCCCAGCGACAGTCTACGAGCAGTACTTC. The V and J genes are TRBV30 and TRBJ2-7, with TRBD1 as a possible D gene (5 bases). The germline gives CDR1 GTSNPN, CDR2 SVGIG (reference sequence). The CDR3 is 13 residues long. V shed 3 bases and J shed 3 bases, with 12 bases lying between them.

This sequence joins TRBV2 and TRBJ2-2, with no clear D. CDR1 and CDR2 from the germline V gene are SNHLY and FYNNEI. V lost 2 bases and J lost 4, with 8 bases in between. CDR3 length equals 14 residues. The CDR3 nucleotides read TGTGCCAGCAGTGAACCCACGGGCACCGGGGAGCTGTTTTTT. It encodes CASSEPTGTGELFF.

V gene TRBV27 combines with J gene TRBJ2-2, with 8 bases that match TRBD1. From germline, CDR1 is MNHEY and CDR2 SMNVEV (reference sequence). CDR3 length: 16 amino acids. The V segment lost 4 bases and the J segment 8 bases; nucleotides outside the gene matches: 12. The CDR3 bases are TGTGCCAGCAGTTCCCCGGGACAGGTCGCGAGGGGGGAGCTGTTTTTT. Protein: CASSSPGQVARGELFF.

As regards this clone: The same CDR3 also results from other DNA sequences found in this sample. This chain joins TRBV10-1 and TRBJ2-7; 11 nucleotides align to TRBD1. The CDR3 is 15 residues long. J gave up 2 bases and V 0 bases, and 0 bases lay outside the gene matches. From germline, CDR1 is WNHNN and CDR2 SYGVQD (reference sequence). This CDR3 is CASSESGQGAYEQYF. Written as DNA, the CDR3 is TGCGCCAGCAGTGAGTCGGGACAGGGGGCCTACGAGCAGTACTTC.

Comment on this clone: This sample also contains other DNA sequences that code for the same CDR3. The chain combines TRBV18 with TRBJ1-5; tentative D call: TRBD1 (5 bases). The CDR3 contains 13 residues. CDR1 and CDR2 (germline): KGHSH, LQKENI. V gave up 3 bases and J gave up 5 bases, with 8 bases separating them. For the CDR3, the DNA is TGTGCCAGCTCACCGGGGGGGGATCAGCCCCAGCATTTT. Residues: CASSPGGDQPQHF.

The chain uses TRBV19 and TRBJ1-2; 11 nucleotides align to TRBD1. The CDR3 length is 16 residues. The ends lost 5 bases at V and 6 bases at J; junction bases unmatched: 11. Germline CDR1 and CDR2: LNHDA and SQIVND (reference sequence). The CDR3 protein is CASSAPSGTGGHGYTF. CDR3 nucleotide sequence: TGTGCCAGTAGTGCTCCATCCGGGACAGGGGGGCATGGCTACACCTTC.

The genes are TRBV19 and TRBJ2-7; 8 bases match TRBD2. Germline assignment: CDR1 LNHDA and CDR2 SQIVND (reference sequence). The CDR3 loop spans 15 amino acids. V was pared by 1 base and J by 2 bases, with 4 bases of the junction left unmatched. CDR3 DNA: TGTGCCAGTAGTATAGGCCCGGGGGGGCCCTACGAGCAGTACTTC. It yields the protein CASSIGPGGPYEQYF.

The rearrangement uses TRBV7-2 and TRBJ1-2; D uncertain. The CDR3 spans 13 residues. The V gene's germline CDR1 is SGHTA and CDR2 FQGNSA. V lost 3 bases, J lost 8 bases, and 13 bases lay in between. CDR3 in amino acids: CASSFDGMGGYTF. CDR3 sequence (DNA): TGTGCCAGCAGCTTCGACGGGATGGGAGGCTACACCTTC.

The rearrangement uses TRBV6-5 and TRBJ2-5; 7 nucleotides align to TRBD2. CDR1 is MNHEY, CDR2 SVGAGI, per germline. The V segment lost 6 bases and the J segment 2 bases; nucleotides outside the gene matches: 9. CDR3 size: 15 residues. The CDR3 DNA sequence: TGTGCCAGCAGGGGAATCGGGCGGGGGCAAGAGACCCAGTACTTC. As protein: CASRGIGRGQETQYF.

Only one count was recorded for this clone. The J gene is TRBJ1-1, the V gene TRBV2; unclear D gene. The V gene's germline CDR1 is SNHLY and CDR2 FYNNEI. Deletions cut 4 bases from V and 0 bases from J, with 9 bases between. The CDR3 consists of 14 residues. CDR3 in DNA: TGTGCCAGCAGTGTACGGAGTATGAACACTGAAGCTTTCTTT. Translation: CASSVRSMNTEAFF.

The chain employs TRBV9 and TRBJ2-7; the D gene is possibly TRBD1 (6 bases). Trimming pared 0 bases from V and 1 base from J, leaving 11 bases between. The germline V gene has CDR1 SGDLS and CDR2 YYNGEE. This CDR3 comprises 15 residues. The CDR3 region is CASSVDPGASYEQYF. Written as DNA, the CDR3 is TGTGCCAGCAGCGTAGATCCAGGGGCGTCCTACGAGCAGTACTTC.